The TCR beta chain under discussion was sequenced for a study of blood T cell repertoires in COVID-19. Study-wide context: COVID-19 samples collected from the United States, Italy and Spain covered acute and convalescent phases. T cells, B-cell-depleted T cells, or PBMCs supplied cDNA or gDNA.

Germline assignment: CDR1 WNHNN and CDR2 SYGVQD (reference sequence). The CDR3 runs 16 residues. Trimming stripped 6 bases from V and 6 bases from J, with 18 bases between. How the authors handled the data: Nucleated cell counts were estimated from reference gene primer amplification. Sequenced by immunoSEQ multiplex PCR; TCRdb stores in-frame clones only, minus some. That table furnishes V, J and clone size, whereas the DNA furnished D and trimming. Among 50,000 or so clones listed, around 86% were seen once. The receptor's source is an elderly woman with acute or convalescent COVID-19. The V gene is TRBV10-1, the J gene TRBJ1-6; D might be TRBD1 (6 bases). Sequenced: peripheral blood. CDR3 sequence: CASRPRPGTRNSPLHF. The CDR3 nucleotides are TGCGCCAGCAGACCGCGTCCCGGGACACGTAATTCACCCCTCCACTTT.